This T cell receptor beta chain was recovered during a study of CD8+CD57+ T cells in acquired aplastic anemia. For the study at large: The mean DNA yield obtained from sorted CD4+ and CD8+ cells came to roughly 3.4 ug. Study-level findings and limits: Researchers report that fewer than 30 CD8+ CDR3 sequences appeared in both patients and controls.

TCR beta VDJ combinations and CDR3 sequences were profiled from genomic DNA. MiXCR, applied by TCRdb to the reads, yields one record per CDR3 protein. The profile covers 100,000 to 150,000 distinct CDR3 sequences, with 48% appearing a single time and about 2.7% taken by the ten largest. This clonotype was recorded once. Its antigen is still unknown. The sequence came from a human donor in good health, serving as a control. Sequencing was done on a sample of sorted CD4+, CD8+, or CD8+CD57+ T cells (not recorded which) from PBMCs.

The CDR3 region has the DNA TGTGCCAGCAGCTCCGGACAGGGGGCTTGGTCACCCCTCCACTTT. It is translated as CASSSGQGAWSPLHF. The chain carries TRBV7-2 and TRBJ1-6; 11 nucleotides align to TRBD1. Germline V gene data show CDR1 as SGHTA and CDR2 as FQGNSA. The CDR3 covers 15 residues. Unmatched junction bases numbered 6, after V lost 4 bases and J lost 10 bases.